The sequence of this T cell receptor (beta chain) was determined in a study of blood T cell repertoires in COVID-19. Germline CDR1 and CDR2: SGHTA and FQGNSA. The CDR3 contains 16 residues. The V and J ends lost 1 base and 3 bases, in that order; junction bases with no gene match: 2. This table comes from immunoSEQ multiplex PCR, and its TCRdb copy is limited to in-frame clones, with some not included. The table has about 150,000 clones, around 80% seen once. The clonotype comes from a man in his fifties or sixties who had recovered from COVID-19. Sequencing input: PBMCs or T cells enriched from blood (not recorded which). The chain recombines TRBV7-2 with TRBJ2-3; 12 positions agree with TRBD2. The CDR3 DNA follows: TGTGCCAGCAGCTTAGTTACTAGCGGGGGGACAGATACGCAGTATTTT. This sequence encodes CASSLVTSGGTDTQYF.